Listed here are 27 T cell receptor beta chains from one sample, sequenced in a study of T cell changes during pregnancy in multiple sclerosis. Libraries were prepared by immunoSEQ multiplex PCR; TCRdb keeps only in-frame clonotypes and omits some of them. Of 65,000 to 85,000 clones detected, about 92% appear once; the ten largest clones hold about 1.5%. Sequencing was performed on peripheral blood, taken after pregnancy. These receptor sequences come from a female donor with multiple sclerosis, enrolled in a pregnancy study.

J is TRBJ1-2 and V is TRBV18; TRBD1 matches at 7 bases. The germline CDR1 and CDR2 sequences are KGHSH and LQKENI. Losses at the gene ends were 1 base for V and 7 bases for J; bases not matched to a gene: 3. The CDR3 runs 13 residues. The CDR3 loop reads CASSPQGAGGYTF. Here the CDR3 DNA reads TGTGCCAGCTCACCACAGGGGGCCGGTGGCTACACCTTC.

This clone was seen once. The genes are TRBV19 and TRBJ2-7; maybe TRBD2 (5 bases). V shed 6 bases and J shed 6 bases, with 15 bases lying between them. This CDR3 spans 13 amino acids. Germline loops: CDR1 LNHDA, CDR2 SQIVND (reference sequence). This CDR3 is CASRSTSRGEQYF. DNA of the CDR3: TGTGCCAGTAGATCCACTAGTCGGGGCGAGCAGTACTTC.

The rearrangement uses TRBV15 and TRBJ2-7; TRBD1 agrees at 10 bases. Germline CDR1 and CDR2: LNHNV and YYDKDF (reference sequence). The CDR3 extends over 14 amino acids. The V and J ends lost 1 base and 5 bases, in that order; junction bases with no gene match: 2. CDR3 bases: TGTGCCACCAGCAGAGTTGACAGGGGGCACGAGCAGTACTTC. Translation: CATSRVDRGHEQYF.

The chain recombines TRBV13 with TRBJ2-6; 13 bases align to TRBD2. The CDR3 has 18 amino acids. J lost 2 bases, V lost 6 bases, and 7 bases had no gene match. Looked up from germline, CDR1 is PRHDT and CDR2 is FYEKMQ (reference sequence). CDR3 DNA: TGTGCCAGCAGACCGGCCGGGACTAGCGGGACTGGGGCCAACGTCCTGACTTTC. It specifies CASRPAGTSGTGANVLTF.

V gene TRBV5-4 combines with J gene TRBJ2-2; D may be TRBD2 (5 bases). The CDR3 is 14 residues long. The germline CDR1 and CDR2 sequences are SGHNT and YYREEE (reference sequence). The ends were cut back, 4 bases at V and 0 bases at J, with 7 bases in the middle. The CDR3 nucleotides read TGTGCCAGCAGCCCGGGAACGAACACCGGGGAGCTGTTTTTT. This codes for CASSPGTNTGELFF.

The chain is built from TRBV9 and TRBJ2-7; the D is unclear. The length of the CDR3 is 16 residues. V shed 0 bases and J shed 2 bases, with 15 bases lying between them. Looked up from germline, CDR1 is SGDLS and CDR2 is YYNGEE. The CDR3 sequence is CASSVGGAFSTYEQYF. DNA of the CDR3: TGTGCCAGCAGCGTAGGCGGCGCGTTCTCCACCTACGAGCAGTACTTC. Supplemented by reference TRBV9 and TRBJ2-7, the full variable domain reads DSGVTQTPKHLITATGQRVTLRCSPRSGDLSVYWYQQSLDQGLQFLIQYYNGEERAKGNILERFSAQQFPDLHSELNLSSLELGDSALYFCASSVGGAFSTYEQYFGPGTRLTVT.

The chain carries TRBV6-1 and TRBJ1-2; 8 positions match TRBD1. CDR3 length: 15 amino acids. The V gene's germline CDR1 is MNHNS and CDR2 SASEGT. Trimming cost V 2 bases and J 0 bases; bases outside gene matches: 2. The CDR3 reads CASSEQQGANYGYTF. CDR3 DNA: TGTGCCAGCAGTGAACAACAGGGGGCTAACTATGGCTACACCTTC.

This chain links TRBV5-1 with TRBJ1-5, with 8 bases identical to TRBD1. Germline V gene sequence: CDR1 SGHRS, CDR2 YFSETQ. Germline trimming cut 4 bases from V and 5 bases from J; bases unmatched to any gene: 5. The CDR3 spans 14 residues. The DNA of the CDR3 is TGCGCCAGCAGCCTACAGGGGGGCGATCAGCCCCAGCATTTT. Its translation: CASSLQGGDQPQHF.

V is TRBV6-5 and J is TRBJ2-7, with 9 bases lining up with TRBD1. The ends lost 4 bases at V and 3 bases at J; junction bases unmatched: 10. Germline CDR1 is MNHEY and CDR2 is SVGAGI. The CDR3 is 16 residues long. CDR3 bases: TGTGCCAGCAGTTCCGACCGCCGGGACAGGGTCTACGAGCAGTACTTC. It translates to CASSSDRRDRVYEQYF.

The chain carries TRBV7-3 and TRBJ2-1; D remains unclear. Germline V gene data show CDR1 as SGHTA and CDR2 as FQGTGA. Deletions cut 5 bases from V and 9 bases from J, with 14 bases between. CDR3 length equals 13 residues. The CDR3 nucleotides read TGTGCCAGCAGCCTCCATCTAGAAGCTGAGCAGTTCTTC. This codes for CASSLHLEAEQFF.

This clone has a single count. The chain links TRBV14 to TRBJ1-2; 7 nucleotides line up with TRBD1. V shed 0 bases and J 0 bases; nucleotides not matched to a gene: 7. Germline CDR1 reads SGHDN; CDR2 reads FVKESK. The CDR3 sequence is 17 residues long. This chain's CDR3 is CASSQDPGTVANYGYTF. As DNA, the CDR3 is TGTGCCAGCAGCCAAGATCCGGGGACAGTGGCTAACTATGGCTACACCTTC.

This sequence joins TRBV2 and TRBJ1-2; D gene unclear. The CDR3 runs to 13 residues. The germline V and J ends were trimmed by 1 base and 5 bases, with 8 bases remaining between them. Germline CDR1 reads SNHLY; CDR2 reads FYNNEI. Written as DNA, the CDR3 is TGTGCCAGCAGTGAAGATAAGCCTTATGGCTACACCTTC. Protein: CASSEDKPYGYTF.

V and J are TRBV4-1 and TRBJ2-7; 9 nucleotides match TRBD2. This CDR3 is built from 17 residues. Trimming removed 1 base from V and 1 base from J; junction bases left unmatched: 8. From germline, CDR1 is MGHRA and CDR2 YSYEKL. CDR3 protein: CASSQGMTSGDSYEQYF. In DNA, the CDR3 is TGCGCCAGCAGCCAAGGGATGACTAGCGGCGATTCCTACGAGCAGTACTTC.

The rearrangement uses TRBV6-5 and TRBJ1-5; 8 bases are shared with TRBD1. With V trimmed by 6 bases and J by 3 bases, 4 bases remained unmatched. The CDR3 spans 14 residues. The germline V gene has CDR1 MNHEY and CDR2 SVGAGI. The CDR3 DNA reads as TGTGCCAGCAGCCTGGACAGGGCCAATCAGCCCCAGCATTTT. Translating it yields CASSLDRANQPQHF.

The V and J genes are TRBV5-1 and TRBJ1-4, with 8 bases aligning to TRBD1. V gave up 5 bases and J gave up 8 bases; unmatched junction bases: 23. This CDR3 is built from 19 residues. Germline V gene data show CDR1 as SGHRS and CDR2 as YFSETQ. CDR3 amino acids: CASSSFAYRGKTPEEKLFF. The CDR3 coding sequence is TGCGCCAGCAGTAGCTTCGCTTACAGGGGGAAAACCCCGGAGGAAAAACTGTTTTTT.

The chain combines TRBV7-9 with TRBJ2-7, with no clear D. V was shortened by 1 base and J by 6 bases, with 16 bases between the two germline ends. This CDR3 comprises 15 residues. CDR1 is SEHNR and CDR2 is FQNEAQ in the germline V gene (reference sequence). As DNA, the CDR3 is TGTGCCAGCAGCTTAGTGTCAGGCCGGTTAGGCGAGCAGTACTTC. It is translated as CASSLVSGRLGEQYF.

This sequence joins TRBV6-5 and TRBJ2-6; no clear D. V lost 2 bases and J lost 0, with 8 bases in between. This CDR3 contains 16 residues. Germline V lookup: CDR1 MNHEY, CDR2 SVGAGI. This CDR3 reads CASSYRRSSGANVLTF. CDR3 nucleotides: TGTGCCAGCAGTTACAGGCGGAGCTCTGGGGCCAACGTCCTGACTTTC.

The rearrangement links TRBV27 to TRBJ2-1; TRBD2 aligns across 12 bases. V dropped 5 bases and J dropped 6; count of bases not matched to a gene: 5. This CDR3 region has 15 residues. The germline V gene encodes CDR1 MNHEY and CDR2 SMNVEV (reference sequence). This chain's CDR3 is CASSATSGRFNEQFF. The CDR3 region has the DNA TGTGCCAGCAGTGCGACTAGCGGGAGATTCAATGAGCAGTTCTTC.

This clone was detected a few times. This chain connects TRBV5-1 to TRBJ2-3; 9 bases match TRBD2. CDR1 is SGHRS and CDR2 is YFSETQ in the germline V gene. J was trimmed by 6 bases and V by 0 bases; bases with no gene match: 14. The CDR3 runs to 18 residues. The DNA of the CDR3 is TGCGCCAGCAGCTTGGGTAATAGCGGGAGAGGCTGGGCGGATACGCAGTATTTT. This gives the protein CASSLGNSGRGWADTQYF.

This chain links TRBV5-1 with TRBJ2-3; perhaps TRBD2 as D (5 bases). Looked up from germline, CDR1 is SGHRS and CDR2 is YFSETQ. With 4 bases removed from V and 1 base from J, the gap between germline ends came to 13 bases. This CDR3 has 15 amino acids. The CDR3 DNA sequence: TGCGCCAGCAGCATTAGCGCTACCCGCACAGATACGCAGTATTTT. Protein: CASSISATRTDTQYF.

The rearrangement uses TRBV19 and TRBJ1-1; 8 nucleotides agree with TRBD1. V lost 1 base, J lost 11 bases, and 3 bases stayed unmatched. Germline-derived CDR1 and CDR2 are LNHDA and SQIVND (reference sequence). The CDR3 has 12 residues. CDR3 DNA sequence: TGTGCCAGTAGTATAGTAGGGACAGGCGCTTTCTTT. Protein product: CASSIVGTGAFF.

The chain combines TRBV29-1 with TRBJ1-5, with D perhaps TRBD1 (5 bases). Germline loops: CDR1 SQVTM, CDR2 ANQGSEA. Trimming stripped 4 bases from V and 4 bases from J, with 17 bases between. The CDR3 runs to 15 residues. In DNA form, the CDR3 reads TGCAGCGTTGCCGGAGGGCAGGGAGGGAATCAGCCCCAGCATTTT. Translated, it gives CSVAGGQGGNQPQHF. Full variable domain (missing parts from reference TRBV29-1 and TRBJ1-5): SAVISQKPSRDICQRGTSLTIQCQVDSQVTMMFWYRQQPGQSLTLIATANQGSEATYESGFVIDKFPISRPNLTFSTLTVSNMSPEDSSIYLCSVAGGQGGNQPQHFGDGTRLSIL.

The rearrangement uses TRBV25-1 and TRBJ2-3; 8 bases are a match to TRBD2. Germline loops: CDR1 MGHDK, CDR2 SYGVNS. Losses at the gene ends were 0 bases for V and 0 bases for J; bases not matched to a gene: 8. This CDR3 contains 18 residues. Here the CDR3 reads CASSEYWREVTSTDTQYF. CDR3 sequence (DNA): TGTGCCAGCAGTGAATATTGGCGGGAGGTTACTAGCACAGATACGCAGTATTTT.

This clone has more than one count but fewer than ten. This rearrangement joins TRBV27 to TRBJ1-2; 8 bases line up with TRBD1. The CDR3 loop spans 15 amino acids. Trimming took 1 base from V and 4 from J; bases not matched to a gene: 5. Germline values: CDR1 MNHEY, CDR2 SMNVEV (reference sequence). CDR3 region: CASSLLTGGTYGYTF. The CDR3 nucleotides read TGTGCCAGCAGTTTATTAACAGGGGGAACCTATGGCTACACCTTC.

The rearrangement links TRBV28 to TRBJ2-7; possible D gene TRBD2, 5 bases. There are 12 residues in the CDR3. Germline CDR1 and CDR2: MDHEN and SYDVKM. The V end was cut by 4 bases, the J end by 13 bases, with 17 bases between. CDR3 nucleotide sequence: TGTGCCAGCAGTTCCTCTCAGCGGAGCCCTTACTTC. This codes for CASSSSQRSPYF.

The V and J genes are TRBV2 and TRBJ2-1, with 7 bases that match TRBD2. Germline CDR1 and CDR2: SNHLY and FYNNEI. This CDR3 is built from 15 residues. The V and J ends lost 4 bases and 8 bases, in that order; junction bases with no gene match: 11. This chain's CDR3 is CASSGESGGWDEQFF. Written as DNA, the CDR3 is TGTGCCAGCAGTGGTGAATCGGGAGGCTGGGATGAGCAGTTCTTC.

The V call is TRBV2, the J call TRBJ2-1, with D unresolved. The CDR3 length is 14 residues. V was pared by 2 bases and J by 9 bases, with 14 bases between. Germline CDR1 SNHLY, CDR2 FYNNEI. The CDR3 coding sequence is TGTGCCAGCAGTGAAAACCAACCTTTAGTTGAGCAGTTCTTC. Protein product: CASSENQPLVEQFF. Complete variable domain (other parts from reference TRBV2 and TRBJ2-1): EPEVTQTPSHQVTQMGQEVILRCVPISNHLYFYWYRQILGQKVEFLVSFYNNEISEKSEIFDDQFSVERPDGSNFTLKIRSTKLEDSAMYFCASSENQPLVEQFFGPGTRLTVL.